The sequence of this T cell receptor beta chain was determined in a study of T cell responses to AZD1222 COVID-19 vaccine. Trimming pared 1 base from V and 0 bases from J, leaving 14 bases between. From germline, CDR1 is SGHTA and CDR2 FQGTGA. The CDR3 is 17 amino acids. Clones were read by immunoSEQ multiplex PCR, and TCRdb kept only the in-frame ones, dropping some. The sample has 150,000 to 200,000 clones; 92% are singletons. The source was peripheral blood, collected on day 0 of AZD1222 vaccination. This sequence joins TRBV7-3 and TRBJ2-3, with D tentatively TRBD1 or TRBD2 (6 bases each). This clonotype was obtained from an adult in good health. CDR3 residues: CASSLRSTGTSTDTQYF. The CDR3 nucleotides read TGTGCCAGCAGCTTAAGGTCCACAGGGACTAGCACAGATACGCAGTATTTT. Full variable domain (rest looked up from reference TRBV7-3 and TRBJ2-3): GAGVSQTPSNKVTEKGKYVELRCDPISGHTALYWYRQSLGQGPEFLIYFQGTGAADDSGLPNDRFFAVRPEGSVSTLKIQRTERGDSAVYLCASSLRSTGTSTDTQYFGPGTRLTVL.